This entry concerns a single T cell receptor beta chain. What it binds is unknown. The sample comes from a study of shared clonotypes between healthy human individuals. Turning to the study itself: Aged between 18 and 49, the donors were two women and a few men.

The test was conducted at deep level. Clones were read by immunoSEQ multiplex PCR, and TCRdb kept only the in-frame ones, dropping some. The repertoire holds about 2,500,000 clones, with around 90% as singletons. The V end lost 8 bases, the J end lost 8 bases, and 18 bases lay between the germline ends. The CDR3 loop spans 14 amino acids. Germline CDR1 reads MNHEY; CDR2 reads SMNVEV (reference sequence). Study observations and caveats: Represented genetic and exposure-history diversity was restricted by having few donors.

This TCR came from a man aged 18 to 29 in good health. The source material was naive CD4+ T cells sorted from blood. Subset of the sample: CD45RA+ positively selected. The genes are TRBV27 and TRBJ2-2, with D perhaps being TRBD1 or TRBD2 (5 bases each). This CDR3 reads CASSGTAFGGELFF. The CDR3 DNA is TGTGCCAGCTCAGGGACGGCCTTCGGGGGGGAGCTGTTTTTT.